This TCR beta chain was observed in a study of Ad26.COV2.S vaccination and SARS-CoV-2 variants. Produced via immunoSEQ multiplex PCR; TCRdb's table is partial and in-frame only. The sample includes around 450,000 clones, approximately 92% of them seen just once. The treatment was: 15 to 20 received Ad26.COV2.S at low or high dose, single or two shots; about five received placebo; per-sample allocation not given. Repertoires come from day 63 after the first vaccine or placebo injection. Per the germline V gene, CDR1 is SEHNR and CDR2 is FQNEAQ (reference sequence). Trimming took off 3 bases at V and 0 bases at J, with 10 bases between the two ends. CDR3 length: 15 amino acids.

The sequence was collected from a person aged 18-65 years who received the Ad26.COV2.S COVID-19 vaccine or a placebo. Sequenced here: peripheral blood, sampled in a trial of Ad26.COV2.S vaccine versus placebo. The chain links TRBV7-9 to TRBJ2-3; D tentatively fits TRBD1 or TRBD2 (6 bases each). In DNA form, the CDR3 reads TGTGCCAGCAGCTTCCGGGGGCTTAGCACAGATACGCAGTATTTT. This codes for CASSFRGLSTDTQYF.